This TCR beta chain was recovered during a study of T cell changes during pregnancy in multiple sclerosis. Using immunoSEQ multiplex PCR, the repertoire was profiled, and TCRdb retains in-frame clones only, with some absent. The repertoire holds about 57,000 clones, with 90% to 95% as singletons. The length of the CDR3 is 14 residues. The germline CDR1 and CDR2 sequences are SGHRS and YFSETQ. Trimming took 4 bases from V and 3 from J; bases not matched to a gene: 6. The V gene is TRBV5-1, the J gene TRBJ1-1, with 7 bases lining up with TRBD1. Sequencing used peripheral blood, obtained after pregnancy. This clonotype was obtained from a female donor with multiple sclerosis, enrolled in a pregnancy study. The CDR3: CASSRLGQDTEAFF. CDR3 DNA sequence: TGCGCCAGCAGCCGCCTCGGACAGGACACTGAAGCTTTCTTT.